These T cell receptor beta chains were read from a single sample in a study of blood T cells in healthy people across ages. TCRdb reprocessed the 5' RACE reads with MiXCR, giving one entry per CDR3 protein. The sample includes around 940,000 distinct CDR3 sequences, about 53% seen only once; the top ten take around 21%. The specimen was blood. The source of these receptors is a woman aged 55-70 years in good health. Both conserved end residues are part of each CDR3. Fields, in order: V gene, CDR3 length, D gene, clone size, J gene, CDR3 DNA, CDR3 protein. The D gene is left open where the match is weak. The listing skips clone size in some rows; elsewhere it reads once, few, many or a size class.

>TRBV7-9|14|.|few|TRBJ2-7
TGTGCCAGCCCGCCTCGGGACGGATTTTACGAGCAGTACTTC
CASPPRDGFYEQYF
>TRBV20-1|13|TRBD2|.|TRBJ2-3
TGCAGTGCTATTAGCGGGAGAATAGATACGCAGTATTTT
CSAISGRIDTQYF
>TRBV6-5|15|TRBD1|.|TRBJ2-7
TGTGCCAGCAGTTACACCAGGACAGGGTTCTACGAGCAGTACTTC
CASSYTRTGFYEQYF
>TRBV20-1|11|.|.|TRBJ2-5
TGCAGTGCCGACAGCTTAGAGACCCAGTACTTC
CSADSLETQYF
>TRBV7-2|15|TRBD2|few|TRBJ2-5
TGTGCCAGCAGGACTAGCGGGAGTTGGTCGGAGACCCAGTACTTC
CASRTSGSWSETQYF
>TRBV27|16|TRBD2|.|TRBJ2-1
TGTGCCGCCAGCGGGGGGACTGTCAGCTCCTACAATGAGCAGTTCTTC
CAASGGTVSSYNEQFF
>TRBV10-1|13|.|few|TRBJ1-2
TGCGCCAGCAGTGAGTCGAGCAACTATGGCTACACCTTC
CASSESSNYGYTF
>TRBV18|18|TRBD2|few|TRBJ2-1
TGTGCCAGCTCACAACGAGCGGGAGTGAGAACAGAATCGAATGAGCAGTTCTTC
CASSQRAGVRTESNEQFF
>TRBV21-1|16|.|.|TRBJ1-5
TGTGCCAGCAAAAAGGGGGGGGATTATAGCAATCAGCCCCAGCATTTT
CASKKGGDYSNQPQHF
>TRBV29-1|18|.|.|TRBJ2-7
TGCAGCGTTTTCGCAGGGGGTGGGAGGCGTCGGGGGACCTACGAGCAGTACTTC
CSVFAGGGRRRGTYEQYF
>TRBV7-3|15|TRBD1|few|TRBJ2-3
TGTGCCAGCAGCTTAACGACAGGGGGAGGAGATACGCAGTATTTT
CASSLTTGGGDTQYF
>TRBV4-1|16|TRBD1|once|TRBJ1-5
TGCGCCAGCAGCCCCGCGGACAGGGCTGGCAATCAGCCCCAGCATTTT
CASSPADRAGNQPQHF
>TRBV7-2|14|.|.|TRBJ1-4
TGTGCCAGCAGCTTCCGTGGAACTAATGAAAAACTGTTTTTT
CASSFRGTNEKLFF
>TRBV29-1|13|.|.|TRBJ2-7
TGCAGCGTTGAATGGGGAATTTTGGGCGAGCAGTACTTC
CSVEWGILGEQYF
>TRBV29-1|16|.|few|TRBJ2-7
TGCAGCGTTGGCGGGAAGGTTGGAGGGGGAAACTACGAGCAGTACTTC
CSVGGKVGGGNYEQYF
>TRBV20-1|19|TRBD1|.|TRBJ2-3
TGCAGTGCTAGAGCACAACGGGACAGGGGGCTTTCCTACACAGATACGCAGTATTTT
CSARAQRDRGLSYTDTQYF
>TRBV3-1|14|TRBD1|.|TRBJ1-1
TGTGCCAGCACCAAGACAGGGGCCAACACTGAAGCTTTCTTT
CASTKTGANTEAFF
>TRBV7-9|15|.|.|TRBJ2-1
TGTGCCAGCAGCTTTCAACTAGCAGGGACCAGGGAGCAGTTCTTC
CASSFQLAGTREQFF
>TRBV20-1|12|.|.|TRBJ2-7
TGCAGTGCTCAGGGCCCCTACAATGAGCAGTACTTC
CSAQGPYNEQYF
>TRBV4-2|16|.|.|TRBJ2-5
TGTGCCAGCAGCCAAGATATCGGACGGGGGGCTCGGGGCCAGTACTTC
CASSQDIGRGARGQYF
>TRBV5-5|14|.|.|TRBJ1-2
TGTGCCAGCAGCTTGAGCGGGTCGCAATATGGCTACACCTTC
CASSLSGSQYGYTF
>TRBV2|15|TRBD1|few|TRBJ1-2
TGTGCCAGCACCCCTATCCGGGACAGGGGTAGTGGCTACACCTTC
CASTPIRDRGSGYTF